Shown below are 19 T cell receptor beta chains from a single sample sequenced in a study of blood T cell repertoires in COVID-19. Sequenced by immunoSEQ multiplex PCR; TCRdb stores in-frame clones only, minus some. The sample records approximately 270,000 clones, approximately 85% being singletons. The sequenced material came from peripheral blood. These receptors were obtained from a woman aged 70 to 79 with acute or convalescent COVID-19.

The rearrangement joins TRBV9 to TRBJ1-6; D ambiguous. From germline, CDR1 is SGDLS and CDR2 YYNGEE. V dropped 0 bases and J dropped 9 bases, with 7 bases sitting between them. The CDR3 spans 13 residues. The CDR3 reads CASSVVGSSPLHF. In nucleotides, the CDR3 is TGTGCCAGCAGCGTAGTCGGGAGTTCACCCCTCCACTTT.

The chain couples TRBV29-1 to TRBJ2-7, with TRBD2 matching over 8 bases. This CDR3 region has 14 residues. The germline gives CDR1 SQVTM, CDR2 ANQGSEA. The trim removed 2 bases at V and 2 bases at J, leaving 5 bases unmatched. CDR3 loop: CSVESGGGPYEQYF. The CDR3 DNA reads as TGCAGCGTTGAAAGCGGCGGGGGGCCCTACGAGCAGTACTTC.

V usage is TRBV19 and J usage is TRBJ1-1; D is ambiguous. This CDR3 comprises 13 residues. In germline, CDR1 is LNHDA, CDR2 SQIVND (reference sequence). V was trimmed by 5 bases and J by 1 base, leaving 8 bases between them. The CDR3 is CASSDTGNTEAFF. CDR3 nucleotides: TGTGCCAGTAGTGATACGGGGAACACTGAAGCTTTCTTT.

The gene calls are TRBV6-2 or TRBV6-3 and TRBJ1-4, with a weak D call TRBD1 (5 bases). The V end lost 2 bases, the J end lost 8 bases, and 15 bases lay between the germline ends. CDR3 size: 15 residues. Germline-derived CDR1 and CDR2 are MNHEY and SVGEGT. The CDR3 region has the DNA TGTGCCAGCAGTTACGGAAATCACCGGGGGGAAAAACTGTTTTTT. Translating it yields CASSYGNHRGEKLFF.

The V gene is TRBV15, the J gene TRBJ2-5; 8 nucleotides line up with TRBD1. The junction had 9 bases not matched to a gene; V was cut back by 4 bases and J by 2 bases. Germline CDR1 LNHNV, CDR2 YYDKDF (reference sequence). This CDR3 region has 16 residues. CDR3 in DNA: TGTGCCACCAGCACCCGTTCAACAGGGGGGCAAGAGACCCAGTACTTC. Protein sequence: CATSTRSTGGQETQYF.

This clone turned up a few times. The chain joins TRBV6-5 to TRBJ1-3; D is perhaps TRBD1 (5 bases). This CDR3 spans 13 amino acids. From germline, CDR1 is MNHEY and CDR2 SVGAGI. Trimming stripped 6 bases from V and 7 bases from J, with 13 bases between. Here the CDR3 reads CASRGPGGNTIYF. The CDR3 nucleotides read TGTGCCAGCAGGGGGCCAGGAGGGAACACCATATATTTT.

The chain has TRBV5-6 and TRBJ2-6; D gene uncertain. CDR1 SGHDT and CDR2 YYEEEE come from the germline V gene. The CDR3 extends over 14 amino acids. Trimming removed 4 bases from V and 2 bases from J, with 7 bases in between. The CDR3 reads CASSPLTGANVLTF. The CDR3 region has the DNA TGTGCCAGCAGCCCCCTTACTGGGGCCAACGTCCTGACTTTC.

Remarks on this clone: Other DNA variants within this sample encode the same CDR3. The chain has TRBV5-1 and TRBJ2-5, with TRBD2 identical over 8 bases. The germline V gene has CDR1 SGHRS and CDR2 YFSETQ. V dropped 4 bases and J dropped 5; count of bases not matched to a gene: 7. CDR3 length: 14 residues. CDR3 in amino acids: CASSTGGLGETQYF. The CDR3 DNA is TGCGCCAGCAGCACGGGGGGACTAGGGGAGACCCAGTACTTC. Based on the CDR3 plus reference TRBV5-1 and TRBJ2-5, the full variable domain is KAGVTQTPRYLIKTRGQQVTLSCSPISGHRSVSWYQQTPGQGLQFLFEYFSETQRNKGNFPGRFSGRQFSNSRSEMNVSTLELGDSALYLCASSTGGLGETQYFGPGTRLLVL.

The rearrangement joins TRBV2 to TRBJ2-1, with no clear D. V lost 6 bases and J lost 1, with 10 bases in between. This CDR3 contains 14 residues. Germline lookup yields CDR1 SNHLY and CDR2 FYNNEI. The CDR3 reads CASRADRSYNEQFF. Written as DNA, the CDR3 is TGTGCCAGCAGGGCGGATCGGTCCTACAATGAGCAGTTCTTC.

The rearrangement joins TRBV4-1 to TRBJ1-2; no firm D call. The CDR3 runs to 14 residues. Germline-derived CDR1 and CDR2 are MGHRA and YSYEKL. V was trimmed by 1 base and J by 4 bases, leaving 10 bases between them. Here the CDR3 reads CASSQGRYSYGYTF. DNA for the CDR3: TGCGCCAGCAGCCAAGGAAGGTACAGCTATGGCTACACCTTC.

The gene calls are TRBV4-1 and TRBJ1-5; D gene uncertain. The CDR3 is 13 amino acids. V was cut by 8 bases and J by 7 bases, with 15 bases left in between. Germline V lookup: CDR1 MGHRA, CDR2 YSYEKL. The CDR3 region is CASAQRVGQPQHF. The CDR3 DNA follows: TGCGCCAGCGCCCAGAGGGTTGGCCAGCCCCAGCATTTT.

The chain carries TRBV3-1 (or the pseudogene TRBV3-2) and TRBJ2-3, with 8 bases lining up with TRBD2. J was trimmed by 6 bases and V by 4 bases; bases with no gene match: 3. The germline CDR1 and CDR2 sequences are LGHDT and YNNKEL (reference sequence). This CDR3 is 13 amino acids long. The CDR3 DNA reads TGTGCCAGCAGCCCAGCTAGCGGGGATACGCAGTATTTT. Its protein is CASSPASGDTQYF.

The rearrangement uses TRBV19 and TRBJ1-2; no firm D call. CDR1 and CDR2 from the germline V gene are LNHDA and SQIVND (reference sequence). V was shortened by 7 bases and J by 0 bases, with 18 bases between the two germline ends. CDR3 size: 16 residues. CDR3 DNA sequence: TGTGCCAGTACTCCGTCCCCTTCAGTTTCTAACTATGGCTACACCTTC. The encoded protein is CASTPSPSVSNYGYTF.

This chain connects TRBV14 to TRBJ2-2; D call uncertain. The CDR3 is 13 amino acids. V lost 3 bases to trimming and J lost 8 bases, with 10 bases between them. CDR1 and CDR2 from the germline V gene are SGHDN and FVKESK. The CDR3 nucleotides read TGTGCCAGCAGCCATTTCATCAGGGGGGAGCTGTTTTTT. Translation: CASSHFIRGELFF.

V usage is TRBV7-9 and J usage is TRBJ2-1, with TRBD2 matching 9 bases. The CDR3 runs 16 residues. The junction had 8 bases not matched to a gene; V was cut back by 1 base and J by 7 bases. In germline, CDR1 is SEHNR, CDR2 FQNEAQ (reference sequence). CDR3 region: CASSLGGSGGGNEQFF. The DNA for the CDR3 is TGTGCCAGCAGCTTAGGTGGTAGCGGGGGTGGAAATGAGCAGTTCTTC.

This sequence joins TRBV5-4 and TRBJ2-1; TRBD2 aligns across 9 bases. The CDR3 runs 18 residues. The trim removed 0 bases at V and 1 base at J, leaving 8 bases unmatched. Germline CDR1 reads SGHNT; CDR2 reads YYREEE (reference sequence). CDR3 sequence (DNA): TGTGCCAGCAGCTTGGCATTCGCAGCGGGGGGATCCTACAATGAGCAGTTCTTC. This sequence encodes CASSLAFAAGGSYNEQFF.

The V and J genes are TRBV7-3 and TRBJ1-4; 10 bases fit TRBD1. CDR1 is SGHTA and CDR2 is FQGTGA in the germline V gene. This CDR3 contains 12 residues. The J segment lost 17 bases and the V segment lost 7 bases, leaving 10 bases of the junction unmatched. This CDR3 is CASNSTGGLLFF. CDR3 coding DNA: TGTGCCAGCAACTCGACAGGGGGCCTACTTTTTTTT.

A note on this clone: The sample holds other DNA sequences that translate to the same CDR3. This chain uses TRBV10-1 with TRBJ1-1; maybe TRBD1 (6 bases). The CDR3 totals 13 residues. Trimming pared 6 bases from V and 1 base from J, leaving 9 bases between. Germline CDR1 reads WNHNN; CDR2 reads SYGVQD (reference sequence). CDR3 protein: CASRRGANTEAFF. As DNA, the CDR3 is TGCGCCAGCAGGCGGGGGGCGAACACTGAAGCTTTCTTT.

The chain combines TRBV7-9 with TRBJ1-1, with D hard to call. This CDR3 has 11 residues. CDR1 is SEHNR, CDR2 FQNEAQ, per germline (reference sequence). Trimming took 5 bases from V and 8 from J, leaving 9 bases between them. Here the CDR3 DNA reads TGTGCCAGCAGCCCTAGCAGGGAAGCTTTCTTT. Translated, it gives CASSPSREAFF. The full variable domain, completed using reference TRBV7-9 and TRBJ1-1, is DTGVSQNPRHKITKRGQNVTFRCDPISEHNRLYWYRQTLGQGPEFLTYFQNEAQLEKSRLLSDRFSAERPKGSFSTLEIQRTEQGDSAMYLCASSPSREAFFGQGTRLTVV.